This T cell receptor (beta chain) emerged from a study of blood T cells in healthy people across ages. This clonotype was seen a handful of times. The antigen is undetermined. Roughly 10 milliliters of peripheral blood were drawn from each donor into EDTA-treated tubes. Through a sample-barcoded 5' primer and a J-beta primer mix, a second PCR was run for 7 to 11 cycles. TCRdb reprocessed the 5' RACE reads with MiXCR, giving one entry per CDR3 protein. The repertoire has roughly 700,000 distinct CDR3 sequences, about 30% of them found once; the top ten carry 15%. V lost 2 bases, J lost 2 bases, and 9 bases lay in between. Germline CDR1 reads SGHVS; CDR2 reads FQNEAQ. The CDR3 runs to 14 residues. General study results and limits: Researchers deemed the diversity estimates from one million T cells underestimates.

The J gene is TRBJ1-1, the V gene TRBV7-8; D gene unclear. Source material: blood. The TCR sequence derives from a woman aged 80 or over in good health. DNA for the CDR3: TGTGCCAGCAGCTTATCTGGATTAAACACTGAAGCTTTCTTT. Encoded protein: CASSLSGLNTEAFF.